Presented here are 9 T cell receptor beta chains from one specimen sequenced in a study of T cell responses to AZD1222 COVID-19 vaccine. Produced via immunoSEQ multiplex PCR; TCRdb's table is partial and in-frame only. This repertoire shows approximately 110,000 clones, around 90% found once; its top ten account for approximately 4.5%. Sequenced here: peripheral blood, sampled on day 0 of AZD1222 vaccination. These TCRs come from an adult in good health.

The chain carries TRBV20-1 and TRBJ1-1, with 9 bases lining up with TRBD1. V dropped 3 bases and J dropped 3; count of bases not matched to a gene: 8. This CDR3 comprises 15 residues. Germline V CDR1 and CDR2: DFQATT, SNEGSKA (reference sequence). The CDR3 nucleotides read TGCAGTGCTAGTCCCCAACAGGGGGCTCACACTGAAGCTTTCTTT. Amino acids: CSASPQQGAHTEAFF.

The chain recombines TRBV7-9 with TRBJ1-1; D gene unclear. Germline V gene lookup returns CDR1 SEHNR and CDR2 FQNEAQ (reference sequence). V was clipped by 3 bases and J by 2 bases, with 10 bases between them. The length of the CDR3 is 14 residues. This chain's CDR3 is CASSLVAGNTEAFF. The CDR3, as DNA: TGTGCCAGCAGCTTGGTCGCGGGAAACACTGAAGCTTTCTTT. Full variable domain (outside the CDR3, taken from reference TRBV7-9 and TRBJ1-1): DTGVSQNPRHKITKRGQNVTFRCDPISEHNRLYWYRQTLGQGPEFLTYFQNEAQLEKSRLLSDRFSAERPKGSFSTLEIQRTEQGDSAMYLCASSLVAGNTEAFFGQGTRLTVV.

The chain employs TRBV28 and TRBJ2-7; no definite D call. Germline V lookup: CDR1 MDHEN, CDR2 SYDVKM. The CDR3 is 16 residues long. V was trimmed by 5 bases and J by 0 bases, leaving 17 bases between them. The CDR3 nucleotides are TGTGCCAGCAGTCCCCCATGGGCAGGATACTCCTACGAGCAGTACTTC. It encodes CASSPPWAGYSYEQYF. Full variable domain (remainder filled in from reference TRBV28 and TRBJ2-7): DVKVTQSSRYLVKRTGEKVFLECVQDMDHENMFWYRQDPGLGLRLIYFSYDVKMKEKGDIPEGYSVSREKKERFSLILESASTNQTSMYLCASSPPWAGYSYEQYFGPGTRLTVT.

The J gene is TRBJ2-5, the V gene TRBV14, with TRBD1 as a possible D gene (5 bases). Germline CDR1 and CDR2: SGHDN and FVKESK. The CDR3 has 15 residues. V was shortened by 2 bases and J by 2 bases, with 12 bases between the two germline ends. CDR3 sequence (DNA): TGTGCCAGCAGCCAATGGGCAGGGCAACAAGAGACCCAGTACTTC. Translation: CASSQWAGQQETQYF.

The CDR3, as DNA: TGTGCCTGGAGTATCTCCCAAGAGACCCAGTACTTC. This translates into CAWSISQETQYF. V is TRBV30 and J is TRBJ2-5, with D hard to call. Germline V CDR1 and CDR2: GTSNPN, SVGIG (reference sequence). Trimming removed 2 bases from V and 1 base from J, with 5 bases in between. CDR3 length equals 12 residues.

This chain uses TRBV5-1 with TRBJ2-6, with a weak D call TRBD1 (6 bases). The germline CDR1 and CDR2 sequences are SGHRS and YFSETQ. Trimming pared 3 bases from V and 4 bases from J, leaving 11 bases between. CDR3 size: 15 residues. The CDR3 DNA follows: TGCGCCAGCAGCTCGGGACAAATAGGGGCCAACGTCCTGACTTTC. Encoded protein: CASSSGQIGANVLTF.

This rearrangement joins TRBV7-3 to TRBJ1-2; possibly TRBD1 for D (6 bases). The CDR3 length is 18 residues. The V gene lost 4 bases and the J gene lost 5 bases, with 26 bases spanning the gap. Germline assignment: CDR1 SGHTA and CDR2 FQGTGA. CDR3 sequence: CASSSTGIGGGSIYGYTF. The CDR3 region has the DNA TGTGCCAGCAGCTCCACAGGGATTGGGGGTGGAAGCATTTATGGCTACACCTTC.

The gene calls are TRBV7-9 and TRBJ2-7, with D perhaps TRBD2 (5 bases). Germline lookup yields CDR1 SEHNR and CDR2 FQNEAQ (reference sequence). V was clipped by 3 bases and J by 6 bases, with 9 bases between them. The CDR3 spans 12 residues. CDR3 sequence reads: CASSFEGSEQYF. For the CDR3, the DNA is TGTGCCAGCAGCTTCGAGGGATCCGAGCAGTACTTC.

The chain couples TRBV28 to TRBJ2-7; D possibly corresponds to TRBD2 (6 bases). The CDR3 covers 14 residues. The germline V gene encodes CDR1 MDHEN and CDR2 SYDVKM. V dropped 2 bases and J dropped 7 bases, with 15 bases sitting between them. The CDR3 coding sequence is TGTGCCAGCAGTTTACCGTCGGGGCGGGGAGAGCAGTACTTC. This gives the protein CASSLPSGRGEQYF.